The T cell receptor beta chain under discussion was sequenced for a study of OX40 agonist ivuxolimab in advanced cancers. Study as a whole: Enrolled patients in dose escalation had cancers that were hepatocellular carcinoma, melanoma, renal cell or head and neck cancer.

CDR1 and CDR2 from the germline V gene are SGHRS and YFSETQ. J was trimmed by 1 base and V by 2 bases; bases with no gene match: 9. The CDR3 is 16 amino acids. Findings and caveats of the study: Partial responders at 0.1-3.0 mg/kg showed near-lowest clonal expansion.

This table comes from immunoSEQ multiplex PCR, and its TCRdb copy is limited to in-frame clones, with some not included. The data contain some 11,000 clones, less than 90% of them singletons. This clone was detected a few times. Its antigen is currently unknown. V usage is TRBV5-1 and J usage is TRBJ2-7; 7 bases match TRBD1. Sequencing used CD4+ or CD8+ T cells sorted from blood, obtained in a trial of the OX40 agonist ivuxolimab. This clonotype originated in an adult with an advanced solid tumor such as melanoma, head and neck, liver or kidney cancer. CDR3 bases: TGCGCCAGCAGCTTATCGATCGGGACAGCATCCTACGAGCAGTACTTC. Translating it yields CASSLSIGTASYEQYF.